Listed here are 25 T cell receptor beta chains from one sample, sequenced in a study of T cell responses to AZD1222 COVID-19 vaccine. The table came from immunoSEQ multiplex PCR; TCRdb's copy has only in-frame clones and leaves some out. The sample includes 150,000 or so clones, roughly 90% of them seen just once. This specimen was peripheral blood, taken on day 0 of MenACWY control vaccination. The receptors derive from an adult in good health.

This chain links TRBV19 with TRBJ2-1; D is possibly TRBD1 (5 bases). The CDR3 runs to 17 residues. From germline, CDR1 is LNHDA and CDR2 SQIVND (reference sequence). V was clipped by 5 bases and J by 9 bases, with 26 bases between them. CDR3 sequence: CASSSQKPSFLTGEQFF. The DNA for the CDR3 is TGTGCCAGTAGTTCTCAAAAGCCCTCCTTCCTTACAGGTGAGCAGTTCTTC.

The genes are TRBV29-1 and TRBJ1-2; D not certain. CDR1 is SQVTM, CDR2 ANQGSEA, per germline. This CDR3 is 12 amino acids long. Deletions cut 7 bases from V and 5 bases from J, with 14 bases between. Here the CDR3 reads CSALEGLYGYTF. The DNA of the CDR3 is TGCAGCGCCCTGGAGGGTCTATATGGCTACACCTTC.

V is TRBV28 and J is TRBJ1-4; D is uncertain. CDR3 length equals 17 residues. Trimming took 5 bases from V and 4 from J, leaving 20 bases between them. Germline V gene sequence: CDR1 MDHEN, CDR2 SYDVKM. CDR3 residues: CASSLPQGLIGNEKLFF. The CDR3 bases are TGTGCCAGCAGTCTCCCCCAAGGGCTTATCGGTAATGAAAAACTGTTTTTT.

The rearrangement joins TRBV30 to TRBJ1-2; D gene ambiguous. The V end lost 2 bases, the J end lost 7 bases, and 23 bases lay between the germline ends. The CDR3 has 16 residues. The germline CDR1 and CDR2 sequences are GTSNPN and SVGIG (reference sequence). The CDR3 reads CAWSFPGPESRRGYTF. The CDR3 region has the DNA TGTGCCTGGAGTTTCCCCGGACCGGAATCCCGCCGTGGCTACACCTTC.

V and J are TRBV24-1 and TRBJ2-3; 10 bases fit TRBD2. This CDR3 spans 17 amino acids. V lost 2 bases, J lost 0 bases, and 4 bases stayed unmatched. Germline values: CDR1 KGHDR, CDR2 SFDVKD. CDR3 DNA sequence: TGTGCCACCAGTGATTGGGAGACTAGCGGGAGCACAGATACGCAGTATTTT. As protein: CATSDWETSGSTDTQYF.

CDR3 nucleotides: TGTGCCAGCAGCTCAAGGACAGGGCATGGCTATGGCTACACCTTC. Translated, it gives CASSSRTGHGYGYTF. V gene TRBV11-3 combines with J gene TRBJ1-2; 8 bases map to TRBD1. Germline lookup yields CDR1 SGHNT and CDR2 YENEEA. The CDR3 length is 15 residues. V shed 4 bases, J shed 4 bases, and the junction held 8 bases outside the gene matches.

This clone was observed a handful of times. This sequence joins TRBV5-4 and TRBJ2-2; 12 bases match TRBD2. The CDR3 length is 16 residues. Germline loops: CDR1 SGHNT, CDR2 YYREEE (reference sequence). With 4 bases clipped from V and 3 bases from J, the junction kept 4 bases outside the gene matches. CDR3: CASSRTSGADTGELFF. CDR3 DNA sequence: TGTGCCAGCAGCAGGACTAGCGGGGCGGACACCGGGGAGCTGTTTTTT.

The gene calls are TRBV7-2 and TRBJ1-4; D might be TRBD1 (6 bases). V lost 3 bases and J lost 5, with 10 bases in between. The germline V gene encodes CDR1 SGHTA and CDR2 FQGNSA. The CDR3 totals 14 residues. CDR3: CASSLGADNEKLFF. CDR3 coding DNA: TGTGCCAGCAGCTTGGGGGCAGACAATGAAAAACTGTTTTTT.

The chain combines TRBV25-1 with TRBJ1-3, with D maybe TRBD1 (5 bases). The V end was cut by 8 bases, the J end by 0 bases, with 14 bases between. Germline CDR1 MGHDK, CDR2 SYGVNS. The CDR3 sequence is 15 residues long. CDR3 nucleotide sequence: TGTGCCAGCCGAGAGGGGCCTCCCTCTGGAAACACCATATATTTT. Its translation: CASREGPPSGNTIYF.

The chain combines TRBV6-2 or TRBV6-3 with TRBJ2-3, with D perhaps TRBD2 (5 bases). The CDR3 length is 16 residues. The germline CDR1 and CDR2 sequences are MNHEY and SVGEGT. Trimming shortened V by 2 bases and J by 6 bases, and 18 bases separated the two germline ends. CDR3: CASSYGTTDLRDTQYF. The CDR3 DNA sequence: TGTGCCAGCAGTTACGGTACTACGGACTTGAGGGATACGCAGTATTTT.

The CDR3 region has the DNA TGCGCCAGCAGCCTAGGGCCAGGTAACTATGGCTACACCTTC. Protein product: CASSLGPGNYGYTF. The J gene is TRBJ1-2, the V gene TRBV4-3; D not certain. This CDR3 comprises 14 residues. Germline V gene lookup returns CDR1 LGHNA and CDR2 YSLEER. Trimming took 4 bases from V and 1 from J, leaving 10 bases between them.

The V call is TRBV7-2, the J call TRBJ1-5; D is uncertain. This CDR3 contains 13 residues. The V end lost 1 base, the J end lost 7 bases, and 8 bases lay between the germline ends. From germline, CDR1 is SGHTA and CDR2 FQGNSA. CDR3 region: CASSLVLGQPQHF. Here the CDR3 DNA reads TGTGCCAGCAGCTTAGTTCTGGGGCAGCCCCAGCATTTT.

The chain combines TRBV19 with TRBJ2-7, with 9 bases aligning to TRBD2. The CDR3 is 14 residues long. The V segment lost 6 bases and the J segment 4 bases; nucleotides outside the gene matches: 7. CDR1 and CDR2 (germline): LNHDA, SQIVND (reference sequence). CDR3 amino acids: CASSLTSGSYEQYF. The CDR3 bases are TGTGCCAGTAGCCTGACTAGCGGCTCGTACGAGCAGTACTTC.

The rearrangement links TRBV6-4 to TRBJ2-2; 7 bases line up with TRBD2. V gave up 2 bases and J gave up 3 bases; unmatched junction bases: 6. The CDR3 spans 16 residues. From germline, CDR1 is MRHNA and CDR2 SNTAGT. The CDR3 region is CASSDGREFDTGELFF. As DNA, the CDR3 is TGTGCCAGCAGTGACGGGCGGGAGTTTGACACCGGGGAGCTGTTTTTT.

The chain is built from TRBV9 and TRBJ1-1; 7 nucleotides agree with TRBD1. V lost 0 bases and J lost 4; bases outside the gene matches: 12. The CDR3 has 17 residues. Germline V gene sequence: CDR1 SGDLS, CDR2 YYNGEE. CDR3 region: CASSVEGGKGASTEAFF. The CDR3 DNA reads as TGTGCCAGCAGCGTAGAAGGCGGGAAGGGGGCTAGCACTGAAGCTTTCTTT.

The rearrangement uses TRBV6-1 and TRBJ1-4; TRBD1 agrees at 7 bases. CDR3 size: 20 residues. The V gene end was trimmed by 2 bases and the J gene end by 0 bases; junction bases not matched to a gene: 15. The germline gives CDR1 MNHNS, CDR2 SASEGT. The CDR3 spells CASSERGLGTASSTNEKLFF. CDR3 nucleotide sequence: TGTGCCAGCAGTGAAAGGGGTCTAGGGACAGCTTCTTCAACTAATGAAAAACTGTTTTTT.

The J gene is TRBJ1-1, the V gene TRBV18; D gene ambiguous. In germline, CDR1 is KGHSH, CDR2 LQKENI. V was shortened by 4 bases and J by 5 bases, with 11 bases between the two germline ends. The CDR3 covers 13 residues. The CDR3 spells CASSLGSQTEAFF. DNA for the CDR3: TGTGCCAGCTCACTTGGGAGTCAGACTGAAGCTTTCTTT. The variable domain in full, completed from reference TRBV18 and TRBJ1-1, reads NAGVMQNPRHLVRRRGQEARLRCSPMKGHSHVYWYRQLPEEGLKFMVYLQKENIIDESGMPKERFSAEFPKEGPSILRIQQVVRGDSAAYFCASSLGSQTEAFFGQGTRLTVV.

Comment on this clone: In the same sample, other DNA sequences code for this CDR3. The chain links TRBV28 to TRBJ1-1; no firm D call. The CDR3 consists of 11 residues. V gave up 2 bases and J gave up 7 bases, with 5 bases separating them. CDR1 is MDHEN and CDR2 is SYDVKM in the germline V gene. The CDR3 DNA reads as TGTGCCAGCAGTTTAAGAGATGAAGCTTTCTTT. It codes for CASSLRDEAFF. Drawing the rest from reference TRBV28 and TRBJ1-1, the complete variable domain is DVKVTQSSRYLVKRTGEKVFLECVQDMDHENMFWYRQDPGLGLRLIYFSYDVKMKEKGDIPEGYSVSREKKERFSLILESASTNQTSMYLCASSLRDEAFFGQGTRLTVV.

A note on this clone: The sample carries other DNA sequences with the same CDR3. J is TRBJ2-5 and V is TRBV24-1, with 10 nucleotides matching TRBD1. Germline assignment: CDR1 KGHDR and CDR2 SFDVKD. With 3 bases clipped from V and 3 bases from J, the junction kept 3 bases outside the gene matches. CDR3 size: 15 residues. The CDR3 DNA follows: TGTGCCACCAGTGATCCCGGACAGGGGGAAGAGACCCAGTACTTC. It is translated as CATSDPGQGEETQYF.

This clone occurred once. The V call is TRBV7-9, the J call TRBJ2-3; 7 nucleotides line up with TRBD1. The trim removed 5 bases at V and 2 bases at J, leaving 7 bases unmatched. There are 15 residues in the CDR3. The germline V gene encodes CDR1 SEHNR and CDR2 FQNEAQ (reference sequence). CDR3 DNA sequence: TGTGCCAGCAGCATCCGGGACAGATACACAGATACGCAGTATTTT. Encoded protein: CASSIRDRYTDTQYF.

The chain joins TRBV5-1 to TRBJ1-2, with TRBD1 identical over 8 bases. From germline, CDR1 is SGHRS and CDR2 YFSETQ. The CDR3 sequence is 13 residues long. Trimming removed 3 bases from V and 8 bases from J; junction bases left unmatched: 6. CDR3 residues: CASSSGGVGGYTF. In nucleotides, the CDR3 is TGCGCCAGCAGCTCAGGGGGCGTCGGCGGCTACACCTTC.

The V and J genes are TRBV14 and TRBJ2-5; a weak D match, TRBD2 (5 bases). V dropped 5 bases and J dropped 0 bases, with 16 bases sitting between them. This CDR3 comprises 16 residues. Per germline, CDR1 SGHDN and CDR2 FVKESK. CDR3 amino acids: CASSLDQRSYQETQYF. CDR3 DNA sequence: TGTGCCAGCAGCTTAGACCAGCGGTCTTACCAAGAGACCCAGTACTTC.

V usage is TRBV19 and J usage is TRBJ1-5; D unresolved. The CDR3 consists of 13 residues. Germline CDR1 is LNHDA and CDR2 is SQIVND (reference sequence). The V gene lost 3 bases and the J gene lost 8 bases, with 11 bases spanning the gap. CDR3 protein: CASSIFLWEPQHF. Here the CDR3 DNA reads TGTGCCAGTAGTATTTTCCTCTGGGAGCCCCAGCATTTT.

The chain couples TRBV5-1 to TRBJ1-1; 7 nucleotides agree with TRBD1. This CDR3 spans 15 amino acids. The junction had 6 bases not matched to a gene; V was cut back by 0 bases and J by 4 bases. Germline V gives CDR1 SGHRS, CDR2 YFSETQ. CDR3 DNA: TGCGCCAGCAGCTTGGCGGCAGGGGGGAGCACTGAAGCTTTCTTT. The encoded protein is CASSLAAGGSTEAFF.

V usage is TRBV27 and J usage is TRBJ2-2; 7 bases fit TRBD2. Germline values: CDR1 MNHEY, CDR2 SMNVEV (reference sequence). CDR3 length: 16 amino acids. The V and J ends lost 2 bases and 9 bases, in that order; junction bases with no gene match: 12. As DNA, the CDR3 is TGTGCCAGCAGTTTAGTGGGGGGGGAACCACTTCGGGAGCTGTTTTTT. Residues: CASSLVGGEPLRELFF.